This TCR beta chain was identified during a study of T cell responses to AZD1222 COVID-19 vaccine. J was trimmed by 2 bases and V by 2 bases; bases with no gene match: 4. CDR1 is WNHNN and CDR2 is SYGVQD in the germline V gene (reference sequence). The CDR3 is 17 amino acids. A remark on this clone: No antigen is known for it.

Produced via immunoSEQ multiplex PCR; TCRdb's table is partial and in-frame only. The table records 85,000 to 130,000 clones, 90% of them present only once. Study-wide results and limits: Only 5 or 6 people who got AZD1222 tested seropositive at baseline. Researchers report vaccine-associated CD4 TCRs spanning spike, with dominance at 160-218 and 743-854. The donor group comprised mostly white British people and more females; the analysis possibly underestimated clonal diversity. In the spike-specific TCR repertoire, nearly half reportedly target unmutated variant regions.

The sequenced sample was peripheral blood, obtained on day 0 of AZD1222 vaccination. The sequence came from an adult in good health. V and J are TRBV10-1 and TRBJ2-1; 12 positions match TRBD2. The CDR3 DNA sequence: TGCGCCAGCAGTGAGCTAGCGGGAGGGAGCGCCTACAATGAGCAGTTCTTC. This encodes CASSELAGGSAYNEQFF.